These 8 T cell receptor beta chains originate from one sample sequenced in a study of blood T cell repertoires in COVID-19. Assay used: immunoSEQ multiplex PCR; TCRdb lists only in-frame clones, some missing. The sample gives nearly 65,000 clones, about 86% of which show up once; roughly an eighth is in the top ten. The specimen sequenced was peripheral blood. The receptor set was obtained from a human donor in a cohort sampled during active COVID-19.

In nucleotides, the CDR3 is TGTGCCAGCAGTGTCCGGGAGACTAGCGGGAATGAGCAGTACTTC. Translated: CASSVRETSGNEQYF. The chain recombines TRBV6-6 with TRBJ2-7; 11 bases fit TRBD2. CDR1 and CDR2 from the germline V gene are MNHNY and SVGAGI (reference sequence). The V and J ends lost 5 bases and 7 bases, in that order; junction bases with no gene match: 10. CDR3 length: 15 residues.

Only a few counts were recorded for this clone. CDR3 residues: CASFLDYGYTF. CDR3 DNA: TGTGCCAGCTTTTTAGACTATGGCTACACCTTC. The chain recombines TRBV2 with TRBJ1-2; D unresolved. This CDR3 is 11 amino acids long. Germline-derived CDR1 and CDR2 are SNHLY and FYNNEI. The V gene lost 8 bases and the J gene lost 3 bases, with 7 bases spanning the gap. Using reference TRBV2 and TRBJ1-2 for the parts outside the CDR3, the full variable domain is EPEVTQTPSHQVTQMGQEVILRCVPISNHLYFYWYRQILGQKVEFLVSFYNNEISEKSEIFDDQFSVERPDGSNFTLKIRSTKLEDSAMYFCASFLDYGYTFGSGTRLTVV.

V and J are TRBV4-3 and TRBJ1-1, with 9 bases lining up with TRBD1. Germline trimming cut 2 bases from V and 3 bases from J; bases unmatched to any gene: 13. This CDR3 has 18 amino acids. CDR1 is LGHNA, CDR2 YSLEER, per germline. The CDR3 sequence: CASSQKVGQGIIDTEAFF. CDR3 DNA: TGCGCCAGCAGCCAAAAAGTGGGACAGGGTATTATTGACACTGAAGCTTTCTTT.

The J gene is TRBJ2-1, the V gene TRBV4-2; 8 nucleotides agree with TRBD1. Per germline, CDR1 LGHNA and CDR2 YNFKEQ. V trimming: 4 bases; J trimming: 7 bases; junction bases outside the gene matches: 6. The CDR3 has 14 residues. CDR3 sequence reads: CASSRGQGTNEQFF. CDR3 nucleotide sequence: TGTGCCAGCAGCCGCGGACAGGGAACAAATGAGCAGTTCTTC.

The genes are TRBV27 and TRBJ1-5, with 8 bases matching TRBD1. Losses at the gene ends were 6 bases for V and 6 bases for J; bases not matched to a gene: 4. This CDR3 has 13 amino acids. The germline CDR1 and CDR2 sequences are MNHEY and SMNVEV (reference sequence). The CDR3 coding sequence is TGTGCCAGCAGCCGGACAGGGATTCAGCCCCAGCATTTT. Its protein product is CASSRTGIQPQHF.

The chain has TRBV9 and TRBJ2-1, with 7 bases fitting TRBD2. This CDR3 is 16 amino acids long. The germline gives CDR1 SGDLS, CDR2 YYNGEE. With 0 bases clipped from V and 4 bases from J, the junction kept 7 bases outside the gene matches. The CDR3 sequence: CASSVVGSGTYNEQFF. Written as DNA, the CDR3 is TGTGCCAGCAGCGTAGTGGGGAGCGGGACTTACAATGAGCAGTTCTTC.

V and J are TRBV6-5 and TRBJ2-1; 9 nucleotides match TRBD2. CDR3 size: 16 residues. CDR1 MNHEY and CDR2 SVGAGI come from the germline V gene. Unmatched junction bases numbered 3, after V lost 2 bases and J lost 1 base. In nucleotides, the CDR3 is TGTGCCAGCAGTTACATGGCGGGGGGGTCCTACAATGAGCAGTTCTTC. This sequence encodes CASSYMAGGSYNEQFF.

The chain couples TRBV19 to TRBJ1-1; tentatively, D is TRBD1 (5 bases). The CDR3 runs to 16 residues. CDR1 is LNHDA and CDR2 is SQIVND in the germline V gene (reference sequence). Trimming left V 1 base short and J 1 base short, with 13 bases between. Here the CDR3 reads CASSIGQGRRNTEAFF. The DNA of the CDR3 is TGTGCCAGTAGTATAGGGCAGGGTCGAAGGAACACTGAAGCTTTCTTT.